This T cell receptor beta chain emerged from a study of cytomegalovirus exposure and HLA in healthy donors. Findings and caveats of the study: Later on, an analysis found that several of the most significant clusters appeared to be linked to common viral pathogens, which included parvovirus B19.

The V gene end was trimmed by 5 bases and the J gene end by 5 bases; junction bases not matched to a gene: 6. CDR3 length: 15 residues. Per germline, CDR1 MNHNS and CDR2 SASEGT. It was with 60 Vbeta and 13 Jbeta primers that the PCR ran. Profiling relied on immunoSEQ multiplex PCR, and the TCRdb table lists in-frame clones only, not all of them. This table has about 140,000 clones, about 73% appearing once. This clone came up a few times. As yet, its antigen is unknown. The J gene is TRBJ2-7, the V gene TRBV6-1; 13 bases agree with TRBD2. This TCR was recovered from a woman in her fifties or sixties in good health and CMV-seropositive. The sample consisted of PBMCs. CDR3 region: CASSPRLAGGDEQYF. In nucleotides, the CDR3 is TGTGCCAGCAGTCCCCGACTAGCGGGAGGTGACGAGCAGTACTTC.